This T cell receptor beta chain originates from a study of T cell responses to AZD1222 COVID-19 vaccine. Details on this clone: Its cognate antigen is unknown.

Study-wide points: In the spike-specific TCR repertoire, nearly half reportedly target unmutated variant regions.

Measured with immunoSEQ multiplex PCR; TCRdb has only the in-frame clones, and not every one. The sample lists about 92,000 clones, almost 90% occurring once. After removal of 3 bases from V and 2 bases from J, the junction contained 4 bases not matched to a gene. CDR3 length: 14 amino acids. The V gene's germline CDR1 is GTSNPN and CDR2 SVGIG (reference sequence). The sequence came from an adult in good health. The rearrangement links TRBV30 to TRBJ2-1, with TRBD2 matching 7 bases. The material was peripheral blood, obtained on day 0 of AZD1222 vaccination. CDR3 loop: CAWRGAGPYNEQFF. The CDR3, as DNA: TGTGCCTGGAGGGGAGCGGGACCCTACAATGAGCAGTTCTTC.